The text below deals with one T cell receptor (beta chain). This specimen comes from a study of blood T cell repertoires in COVID-19. Study in general: COVID-19 samples, acute and convalescent, were from the United States, Italy and Spain. PBMCs, B-cell-depleted T cells, or T cells provided the cDNA or gDNA that made up the material.

Per the germline V gene, CDR1 is SGHRS and CDR2 is YFSETQ. V gave up 2 bases and J gave up 7 bases, with 18 bases separating them. The CDR3 extends over 16 amino acids. Per the original methods: Nucleated cell counts were estimated from reference gene primer amplification. TCRdb's copy holds only in-frame clones and misses some; the assay was immunoSEQ multiplex PCR. V, J and clone size were drawn from that table, and D and trimming were deduced from the DNA. The sample includes some 250,000 clones, roughly 87% of them seen just once. Sequenced sample: peripheral blood. The clonotype comes from a man aged 60 to 69 who had recovered from COVID-19. The V gene is TRBV5-1, the J gene TRBJ2-2; D is unclear. The CDR3 DNA follows: TGCGCCAGCAGCTTCGAAGGCGTGCAGGCAGGCGGGGAGCTGTTTTTT. Protein: CASSFEGVQAGGELFF.